The 20 T cell receptor beta chains in this list originate from one sample, sequenced in a study of blood T cell repertoires in COVID-19 (dated by TCRdb to the early 2020s). Preparation of the library involved the immunoSEQ multiplex PCR assay. The source is immuneACCESS, and TCRdb retained only in-frame sequences with V and J called. Part of the clones is not carried over; for the studies checked, unresolved V genes explain less than half of this, and the remainder is unexplained. The sample table records about 140,000 clones; more than 65% of these occur just once. Together, the top ten hold approximately 4% of the sample. The sequencing input was peripheral blood. The receptors shown here come from a woman between 55 and 75 years old with acute or convalescent COVID-19.

The chain recombines TRBV19 with TRBJ2-2; TRBD2 matches 7 bases. The CDR3 is 14 amino acids. Germline V gene sequence: CDR1 LNHDA, CDR2 SQIVND (reference sequence). The junction had 2 bases not matched to a gene; V was cut back by 3 bases and J by 4 bases. The DNA of the CDR3 is TGTGCCAGTAGTATTGGGGGGGTCACCGGGGAGCTGTTTTTT. Its translation is CASSIGGVTGELFF. The full variable domain, rest sourced from reference TRBV19 and TRBJ2-2, is DGGITQSPKYLFRKEGQNVTLSCEQNLNHDAMYWYRQDPGQGLRLIYYSQIVNDFQKGDIAEGYSVSREKKESFPLTVTSAQKNPTAFYLCASSIGGVTGELFFGEGSRLTVL.

The chain employs TRBV6-5 and TRBJ2-5, with D possibly being TRBD2 (6 bases). Between the trimmed V and J ends, which lost 2 bases and 6 bases, there was a span of 10 bases. The CDR3 loop spans 13 amino acids. The germline V gene has CDR1 MNHEY and CDR2 SVGAGI. The CDR3 coding sequence is TGTGCCAGCAGTTACGGCACTAGCCAGACCCAGTACTTC. Its translation is CASSYGTSQTQYF.

The chain has TRBV24-1 and TRBJ2-2, with 9 bases matching TRBD1. The CDR3 runs to 15 residues. Germline V CDR1 and CDR2: KGHDR, SFDVKD. J gave up 1 base and V 7 bases, and 3 bases lay outside the gene matches. The CDR3 here is CATRGQGKNTGELFF. CDR3 DNA sequence: TGTGCCACCAGGGGACAGGGCAAGAACACCGGGGAGCTGTTTTTT.

V is TRBV28 and J is TRBJ2-2, with 12 positions matching TRBD1. This CDR3 comprises 17 residues. J was trimmed by 5 bases and V by 4 bases; bases with no gene match: 8. Per the germline V gene, CDR1 is MDHEN and CDR2 is SYDVKM. DNA for the CDR3: TGTGCCAGCAGTTCTGCACCGGGACAGGGGGCTACCGGGGAGCTGTTTTTT. Translation gives CASSSAPGQGATGELFF.

This chain links TRBV6-1 with TRBJ2-7; no firm D call. The CDR3 is 10 amino acids. Looked up from germline, CDR1 is MNHNS and CDR2 is SASEGT. V lost 2 bases to trimming and J lost 13 bases, with 9 bases between them. CDR3 amino acids: CASSEWACYF. DNA of the CDR3: TGTGCCAGCAGTGAATGGGCGTGCTACTTC.

The chain couples TRBV7-2 to TRBJ1-2, with D possibly being TRBD1 (6 bases). Germline V gene sequence: CDR1 SGHTA, CDR2 FQGNSA. This CDR3 spans 15 amino acids. The V end lost 1 base, the J end lost 5 bases, and 14 bases lay between the germline ends. This CDR3 reads CASSLVLWTAYGYTF. CDR3 DNA: TGTGCCAGCAGCTTAGTACTCTGGACAGCTTATGGCTACACCTTC.

Here the CDR3 reads CASRPSGRGSYEQYF. The CDR3 DNA follows: TGTGCCAGCAGACCTAGCGGGAGGGGCTCCTACGAGCAGTACTTC. V and J are TRBV28 and TRBJ2-7; 12 positions match TRBD2. The V gene's germline CDR1 is MDHEN and CDR2 SYDVKM. V lost 6 bases to trimming and J lost 0 bases; unmatched junction nucleotides: 3. CDR3 length equals 15 residues.

The rearrangement uses TRBV11-2 and TRBJ1-1, with a tentative D call TRBD1 (5 bases). This CDR3 spans 14 amino acids. Germline V gene data show CDR1 as SGHAT and CDR2 as FQNNGV. V was shortened by 0 bases and J by 5 bases, with 10 bases between the two germline ends. The CDR3 is CASSLEGGATEAFF. CDR3 coding DNA: TGTGCCAGCAGCTTAGAGGGAGGGGCGACTGAAGCTTTCTTT.

The rearrangement links TRBV3-1 (or the pseudogene TRBV3-2) to TRBJ1-1, with 7 nucleotides matching TRBD1. The CDR3 has 11 residues. Germline-derived CDR1 and CDR2 are LGHDT and YNNKEL (reference sequence). Trimming removed 8 bases from V and 7 bases from J; junction bases left unmatched: 4. In DNA form, the CDR3 reads TGTGCCAGCTTAGGGGGCAGTGAAGCTTTCTTT. Its translation is CASLGGSEAFF.

This clone has more than one count but fewer than ten. This rearrangement joins TRBV9 to TRBJ1-3, with a tentative D call TRBD1 (5 bases). V lost 4 bases to trimming and J lost 5 bases, with 16 bases between them. There are 15 residues in the CDR3. In germline, CDR1 is SGDLS, CDR2 YYNGEE. CDR3 bases: TGTGCCAGCAGCTACCGAACCTCAGGGCGAAACACCATATATTTT. Residues: CASSYRTSGRNTIYF. The whole variable domain, filled in from reference TRBV9 and TRBJ1-3, reads DSGVTQTPKHLITATGQRVTLRCSPRSGDLSVYWYQQSLDQGLQFLIQYYNGEERAKGNILERFSAQQFPDLHSELNLSSLELGDSALYFCASSYRTSGRNTIYFGEGSWLTVV.

This clone was seen a handful of times. In nucleotides, the CDR3 is TGTGCCAGCCGGGTTTCGGGGAAGGCCTACGAGCAGTACTTC. Protein: CASRVSGKAYEQYF. The chain is built from TRBV2 and TRBJ2-7, with D possibly matching TRBD2 (5 bases). CDR3 size: 14 residues. In germline, CDR1 is SNHLY, CDR2 FYNNEI. V was clipped by 8 bases and J by 2 bases, with 16 bases between them. Drawing the rest from reference TRBV2 and TRBJ2-7, the complete variable domain is EPEVTQTPSHQVTQMGQEVILRCVPISNHLYFYWYRQILGQKVEFLVSFYNNEISEKSEIFDDQFSVERPDGSNFTLKIRSTKLEDSAMYFCASRVSGKAYEQYFGPGTRLTVT.

The chain links TRBV27 to TRBJ2-4; unclear D gene. Germline CDR1 reads MNHEY; CDR2 reads SMNVEV (reference sequence). Deletions cut 2 bases from V and 0 bases from J, with 14 bases between. The CDR3 length is 17 residues. CDR3 DNA sequence: TGTGCCAGCAGTTTACGGAGCAGCTACATAGCCAAAAACATTCAGTACTTC. Translation: CASSLRSSYIAKNIQYF.

This chain connects TRBV6-5 to TRBJ2-7, with D perhaps matching TRBD2 (6 bases). There are 13 residues in the CDR3. Germline-derived CDR1 and CDR2 are MNHEY and SVGAGI. V lost 8 bases to trimming and J lost 1 base, with 12 bases between them. CDR3 coding DNA: TGTGCCAGCTTATTGGGGACTTCCTACGAGCAGTACTTC. Protein sequence: CASLLGTSYEQYF.

The chain couples TRBV7-2 to TRBJ1-1; TRBD1 is a possible D gene (5 bases). The germline V gene has CDR1 SGHTA and CDR2 FQGNSA. The CDR3 consists of 14 residues. V was cut by 3 bases and J by 0 bases, with 8 bases left in between. In DNA, the CDR3 is TGTGCCAGCAGCTTCGGGGGTGTGAACACTGAAGCTTTCTTT. It encodes CASSFGGVNTEAFF.

There are a few counts of this clone. The V call is TRBV4-3, the J call TRBJ2-7, with D possibly matching TRBD1 (5 bases). This CDR3 is 15 amino acids long. The V gene's germline CDR1 is LGHNA and CDR2 YSLEER. Trimming took off 4 bases at V and 1 base at J, with 14 bases between the two ends. This chain's CDR3 is CASSRGTDISYEQYF. The DNA of the CDR3 is TGCGCCAGCAGCCGAGGAACGGACATATCCTACGAGCAGTACTTC.

V usage is TRBV7-2 and J usage is TRBJ2-7; 10 nucleotides agree with TRBD2. The CDR3 contains 15 residues. The J segment lost 7 bases and the V segment lost 6 bases, leaving 12 bases of the junction unmatched. Per germline, CDR1 SGHTA and CDR2 FQGNSA. CDR3 nucleotide sequence: TGTGCCAGCAGATCATCTAGCGGGGGAACTACGGAGCAGTACTTC. Its translation is CASRSSSGGTTEQYF. Drawing the rest from reference TRBV7-2 and TRBJ2-7, the complete variable domain is GAGVSQSPSNKVTEKGKDVELRCDPISGHTALYWYRQSLGQGLEFLIYFQGNSAPDKSGLPSDRFSAERTGGSVSTLTIQRTQQEDSAVYLCASRSSSGGTTEQYFGPGTRLTVT.

This rearrangement joins TRBV5-6 to TRBJ1-2; D is perhaps TRBD1 (5 bases). CDR1 SGHDT and CDR2 YYEEEE come from the germline V gene. The germline V and J ends were trimmed by 7 bases and 3 bases, with 7 bases remaining between them. The CDR3 extends over 11 amino acids. CDR3 bases: TGTGCCAGCGGACAAGACTATGGCTACACCTTC. Translating gives CASGQDYGYTF.

V gene TRBV29-1 combines with J gene TRBJ2-2; tentatively, D is TRBD2 (5 bases). This CDR3 has 15 residues. V was shortened by 6 bases and J by 6 bases, with 20 bases between the two germline ends. Per germline, CDR1 SQVTM and CDR2 ANQGSEA. The CDR3 coding sequence is TGCAGCGTAATGGCCGGAGGAATTGGCTCCGGGGAGCTGTTTTTT. Its protein product is CSVMAGGIGSGELFF.

V is TRBV28 and J is TRBJ2-2; 13 bases align to TRBD2. V lost 6 bases to trimming and J lost 4 bases; unmatched junction nucleotides: 5. The V gene's germline CDR1 is MDHEN and CDR2 SYDVKM. The CDR3 spans 16 residues. This CDR3 reads CASSFTSGRVTGELFF. Here the CDR3 DNA reads TGTGCCAGCAGCTTTACTAGCGGGAGGGTCACCGGGGAGCTGTTTTTT.

This clone was counted a few times. The J gene is TRBJ1-3, the V gene TRBV19; no definite D call. The CDR3 is made up of 14 amino acids. The germline V gene encodes CDR1 LNHDA and CDR2 SQIVND (reference sequence). Trimming pared 6 bases from V and 10 bases from J, leaving 19 bases between. CDR3: CASRRPGMDPTIYF. CDR3 nucleotides: TGTGCCAGTAGAAGGCCCGGGATGGACCCGACCATATATTTT.